Listed below are T cell receptor beta chains from one sample, sequenced in a study of blood T cell repertoires in COVID-19. TCRdb's copy holds only in-frame clones and misses some; the assay was immunoSEQ multiplex PCR. This sample has 470,000 or so clones, with 70% to 90% found just once. The specimen was PBMCs or T cells enriched from blood (not recorded which). Every receptor here comes from a woman aged 18 to 35 with acute COVID-19. Both conserved end residues are part of each CDR3. Each record gives: J gene, clone size, D gene, V gene, CDR3 protein, CDR3 DNA. A D gene is named only where the DNA matches it firmly. Clone size is given for some rows only: seen once, a few or many times, or a class if the clone is expanded.

TRBJ2-7,NA,NA,TRBV5-4,CASSLARGSYEQYF,TGTGCCAGCAGCTTGGCCAGGGGCTCCTACGAGCAGTACTTC
TRBJ2-7,NA,NA,TRBV28,CASSFPRLGGSYEQYF,TGTGCCAGCAGTTTTCCGCGTCTTGGTGGCTCCTACGAGCAGTACTTC
TRBJ1-2,NA,NA,TRBV11-2,CASRQGDFNYGYTF,TGTGCCAGCAGACAAGGGGATTTTAACTATGGCTACACCTTC
TRBJ1-3,NA,NA,TRBV10-3,CAISERSGNLNTIYF,TGTGCCATCAGTGAGCGGTCAGGGAATCTCAACACCATATATTTT
TRBJ1-1,NA,NA,TRBV21-1,CASSRMRLRVRNTEAFF,TGTGCCAGCAGCAGAATGAGACTCAGGGTAAGGAACACTGAAGCTTTCTTT
TRBJ1-2,NA,NA,TRBV7-8,CASSASLYVYTF,TGTGCCAGCAGCGCGAGCCTCTATGTCTACACCTTC
TRBJ2-2,NA,NA,TRBV2,CASTMTRLAGELFF,TGTGCCAGCACCATGACTAGGCTAGCCGGGGAGCTGTTTTTT
TRBJ2-7,NA,NA,TRBV7-2,CASSLVQGTFRSYEQYF,TGTGCCAGCAGCTTAGTCCAGGGAACTTTTAGATCCTACGAGCAGTACTTC
TRBJ1-2,NA,NA,TRBV2,CASLRDILANYGYTF,TGTGCCAGCCTTCGGGACATCTTAGCTAACTATGGCTACACCTTC
TRBJ2-1,NA,NA,TRBV11-3,CASSPTGSNEQFF,TGTGCCAGCAGCCCTACAGGGTCCAATGAGCAGTTCTTC
TRBJ1-3,few,NA,TRBV18,CASSVRTHTSTGNTIYF,TGTGCCAGCTCGGTGCGGACACATACATCCACTGGAAACACCATATATTTT
TRBJ2-1,NA,NA,TRBV9,CASSPIGADEQFF,TGTGCCAGCAGCCCCATTGGGGCGGACGAGCAGTTCTTC
TRBJ1-3,NA,NA,TRBV18,CASSPGRAGNTIYF,TGTGCCAGCTCACCGGGCAGGGCGGGAAACACCATATATTTT
TRBJ2-6,medium-sized,NA,TRBV4-3,CASSQMTGDSGANVLTF,TGCGCCAGCAGCCAGATGACAGGAGACTCTGGGGCCAACGTCCTGACTTTC
TRBJ2-3,NA,NA,TRBV19,CASSPAQGGFPDTQYF,TGTGCCAGTAGTCCGGCACAGGGTGGTTTTCCAGATACGCAGTATTTT
TRBJ1-4,NA,TRBD1,TRBV4-1,CASSHPREGQAGQWTEKLFF,TGCGCCAGCAGCCATCCTAGAGAGGGACAGGCGGGTCAGTGGACGGAAAAACTGTTTTTT
TRBJ2-7,NA,NA,TRBV5-1,CASSLVDSREQYF,TGCGCCAGCAGCTTGGTGGACTCAAGGGAGCAGTACTTC
TRBJ2-3,NA,NA,TRBV6-5,CASSRGLPPTDTQYF,TGTGCCAGCAGCCGAGGACTACCCCCGACAGATACGCAGTATTTT
TRBJ1-1,few,TRBD1,TRBV18,CASSRQGMNTEAFF,TGTGCCAGCTCTCGACAGGGGATGAACACTGAAGCTTTCTTT
TRBJ2-7,NA,TRBD1,TRBV2,CASSGTGGYEQYF,TGTGCCAGCAGTGGGACAGGGGGTTACGAGCAGTACTTC
TRBJ2-3,NA,TRBD2,TRBV7-9,CASSSQGGGTDTQYF,TGTGCCAGCAGCAGTCAGGGAGGGGGCACAGATACGCAGTATTTT
TRBJ2-3,NA,TRBD2,TRBV29-1,CSVDAGEWLRNTQYF,TGCAGCGTTGATGCGGGGGAGTGGCTCAGGAATACGCAGTATTTT
TRBJ2-1,NA,TRBD2,TRBV6-2/TRBV6-3,CASSYIAGGNEQFF,TGTGCCAGCAGTTATATAGCGGGAGGGAATGAGCAGTTCTTC
TRBJ1-5,NA,TRBD1,TRBV18,CASSPPGQGNQPQHF,TGTGCCAGCTCACCACCGGGACAGGGCAATCAGCCCCAGCATTTT
TRBJ2-7,NA,TRBD2,TRBV7-8,CASSLVVGRGEQYF,TGTGCCAGCAGCTTAGTAGTGGGGAGGGGCGAGCAGTACTTC
TRBJ1-3,NA,NA,TRBV6-5,CASSSEGLFSGNTIYF,TGTGCCAGCAGTTCCGAAGGACTTTTCTCTGGAAACACCATATATTTT
TRBJ1-6,NA,NA,TRBV7-2,CASSLGRVGSPLHF,TGTGCCAGCAGCTTGGGGAGGGTCGGATCACCCCTCCACTTT
TRBJ2-3,NA,TRBD2,TRBV15,CATRSRRTSGGGFTDTQYF,TGTGCCACCAGGTCTCGGAGGACTAGCGGAGGTGGCTTCACAGATACGCAGTATTTT
TRBJ1-4,NA,TRBD1,TRBV5-1,CASSKGQGGEKLFF,TGCGCCAGCAGCAAAGGACAGGGGGGTGAAAAACTGTTTTTT
TRBJ2-7,NA,TRBD2,TRBV19,CASGGTSGAEEQYF,TGTGCCAGTGGCGGGACTAGCGGAGCGGAAGAGCAGTACTTC
TRBJ1-5,NA,NA,TRBV4-1,CASSQDGTGWEPQHF,TGCGCCAGCAGCCAAGATGGCACAGGGTGGGAGCCCCAGCATTTT
TRBJ1-4,once,NA,TRBV4-1,CASSQGGFWEAGEGKLFF,TGCGCCAGCAGCCAAGGGGGCTTTTGGGAGGCAGGTGAAGGAAAACTGTTTTTT